This T cell receptor (beta chain) was observed in a study of cytomegalovirus exposure and HLA in healthy donors. The wider study: Caucasian-associated ancestry cluster membership applied to about 80% of around 400 genotyped donors.

The study's findings and limits: The study recorded around 160 TCR beta chains that were cytomegalovirus-associated.

This PCR relied on a set of 60 Vbeta primers and 13 Jbeta primers. Generated by immunoSEQ multiplex PCR, the TCRdb table keeps only in-frame clones and is missing some. The table includes 100,000 to 150,000 clones, about three quarters detected once. A few counts support this clone. Its antigen is unknown. The TCR was taken from a young man in good health and CMV-seronegative. Sequenced input: PBMCs.

The CDR3 protein is CASSLDGSPLHF. In DNA form, the CDR3 reads TGTGCCAGCAGCTTAGATGGCTCACCCCTCCACTTT. The chain couples TRBV7-9 to TRBJ1-6, with no clear D. Per the germline V gene, CDR1 is SEHNR and CDR2 is FQNEAQ (reference sequence). CDR3 size: 12 residues. The V gene lost 1 base and the J gene lost 10 bases, with 5 bases spanning the gap.